The rows below give T cell receptor beta chains drawn from one sample of a study of T cells in Graves' hyperthyroidism and ophthalmopathy. TCRdb called the multiplex PCR reads again in MiXCR, with one record for every CDR3 protein. Of a few hundred thousand distinct CDR3 sequences detected, roughly 20% appear once; the ten largest clones hold 15%. What was sequenced was blood. These receptors were taken from a woman aged 35 to 49 with Graves' ophthalmopathy. CDR3s include the opening cysteine and the closing phenylalanine or tryptophan. Fields, in order: clone size, D gene, J gene, V gene, CDR3 DNA, CDR3 protein. A D gene is named only where the DNA matches it firmly. A row's size may be missing; if present it is once, few, many or a size class.

>few|NA|TRBJ2-2|TRBV2
TGTGCCAGCAGTGAACGGCAGGGAACTCGGGAGCTGTTTTTT
CASSERQGTRELFF
>many|NA|TRBJ2-7|TRBV28
TGTGCCAGCAGTCTGACAGGCTACGAGCAGTACTTC
CASSLTGYEQYF
>NA|TRBD1|TRBJ2-5|TRBV6-5
TGTGCCAGCAGTTCAACTTCGACAGGGGCGGCGGAGACCCAGTACTTC
CASSSTSTGAAETQYF
>many|NA|TRBJ1-2|TRBV5-5
TGTGCCAGCAGCTTGGATGTAAGGAGGCATGGCTACACCTTC
CASSLDVRRHGYTF
>many|NA|TRBJ1-2|TRBV4-1
TGCGCCAGCAGCCAAGATCGGGGCATCTATGGCTACACCTTC
CASSQDRGIYGYTF
>many|NA|TRBJ2-5|TRBV13
TGTGCCAGCAGTTCGACAGGAGAGACCCAGTACTTC
CASSSTGETQYF
>NA|TRBD2|TRBJ2-2|TRBV14
TGTGCCAGCAGCCGAACCACCGGGACTAGCGGGAGTCTTCCCGGGGAGCTGTTTTTT
CASSRTTGTSGSLPGELFF
>many|TRBD1|TRBJ1-2|TRBV10-3
TGTGCCATCAGTGAGCCTATGACAGGGGGAAAGTCGGATGGCTACACCTTC
CAISEPMTGGKSDGYTF
>many|NA|TRBJ1-1|TRBV20-1
TGCAGTGCCGGGAGAGGAGGGACCACTGAAGCTTTCTTT
CSAGRGGTTEAFF
>many|TRBD1|TRBJ1-1|TRBV19
TGTGCCAGTAGTGTACAGGGGGCGAGGACTGAAGCTTTCTTT
CASSVQGARTEAFF
>many|NA|TRBJ1-1|TRBV6-2/TRBV6-3
TGTGCCAGCAGTTACGACAAAGGACAACTGAACACTGAAGCTTTCTTT
CASSYDKGQLNTEAFF
>many|NA|TRBJ2-7|TRBV18
TGTGCCAGCTCACCAAATCGCCATAAGGTCTCCTACGAGCAGTACTTC
CASSPNRHKVSYEQYF
>many|TRBD1|TRBJ2-5|TRBV28
TGTGCCAGCAGTTTAGGGACAGGGGGACGTGGGGGGACCCAGTACTTC
CASSLGTGGRGGTQYF
>NA|TRBD1|TRBJ1-5|TRBV6-1
TGTGCCAGCAGCGACAACAGGGGTGACAATCAGCCCCAGCATTTT
CASSDNRGDNQPQHF
>NA|NA|TRBJ1-1|TRBV6-1
TGTGCCAGCAGTGATGTCGTCGTTGCTTTCTTT
CASSDVVVAFF
>many|NA|TRBJ2-7|TRBV11-2
TGTGCCAGCAGCTTCCTGGACATTGTAGGCTACTACGAGCAGTACTTC
CASSFLDIVGYYEQYF
>many|NA|TRBJ2-5|TRBV15
TGTGCCACCAGCAGAGGAAATCAAGAGACCCAGTACTTC
CATSRGNQETQYF
>many|NA|TRBJ1-1|TRBV20-1
TGCAGTGCCGGGGGGCATCCCGAAGCTTTCTTT
CSAGGHPEAFF
>many|TRBD1|TRBJ2-5|TRBV4-2
TGTGCCAGCAGCGCCGGGACAGGGGTAGAGACCCAGTACTTC
CASSAGTGVETQYF
>many|TRBD1|TRBJ1-6|TRBV28
TGTGCCATCCCAGGGGGGGCGCGAGGAGGACCCCTCCACTTT
CAIPGGARGGPLHF
>NA|TRBD1|TRBJ2-5|TRBV11-2
TGTGCCAGCAGCCTAGACAGGGGTCGGTACCAAGAGACCCAGTACTTC
CASSLDRGRYQETQYF
>many|NA|TRBJ1-2|TRBV30
TGTGCCTGGAGTGTACGGAGCTATGGCTACACCTTC
CAWSVRSYGYTF
>NA|TRBD2|TRBJ2-7|TRBV12-3/TRBV12-4
TGTGCCAGCAGTCTCGGAGGGACTAGCGGGAAGGACGAGCAGTACTTC
CASSLGGTSGKDEQYF
>few|TRBD1|TRBJ1-1|TRBV3-1
TGTGCCAGCAGTAACAGGGGGCGCCGGGGTACTGAAGCTTTCTTT
CASSNRGRRGTEAFF
>NA|NA|TRBJ1-5|TRBV20-1
TGCAGTGCCCAACGCACGGCAGGGAATCAGCCCCAGCATTTT
CSAQRTAGNQPQHF
>many|TRBD1|TRBJ1-4|TRBV5-1
TGCGCCAGCAGCGGACAGACAGGGGGGTCTAAGAAACTGTTTTTT
CASSGQTGGSKKLFF
>many|TRBD1|TRBJ1-1|TRBV12-3/TRBV12-4
TGTGCCAGCAGTTTTGGGGGACAGGGGGCCACTGAAGCTTTCTTT
CASSFGGQGATEAFF
>NA|NA|TRBJ2-7|TRBV6-2/TRBV6-3
TGTGCCAGCAGTTACTCGACTTCCCAGACAGCACAGAGTACCTACGAGCAGTACTTC
CASSYSTSQTAQSTYEQYF
>many|NA|TRBJ1-1|TRBV5-1
TGCGCCAGCAGCTTGTACAGGGTAGGGACTGAAGCTTTCTTT
CASSLYRVGTEAFF
>many|NA|TRBJ1-1|TRBV7-2
TGTGCCAGCAGCCCGCGGGTGTTGGACACTGAAGCTTTCTTT
CASSPRVLDTEAFF
>many|NA|TRBJ1-5|TRBV19
TGTGCCAGTGGAGACAGGTTGAGCAATCAGCCCCAGCATTTT
CASGDRLSNQPQHF
>many|NA|TRBJ2-5|TRBV6-5
TGTGCCAGCAGTTACGCCCCGGTGGAGACCCAGTACTTC
CASSYAPVETQYF
>many|TRBD1|TRBJ2-2|TRBV6-2/TRBV6-3
TGTGCCAGCAGTTACCTGGACAGGGGGCTGGAGGGGGAGCTGTTTTTT
CASSYLDRGLEGELFF
>few|NA|TRBJ1-5|TRBV30
TGTGCCTGGAGTAGGAGGGTATCGATTGATCAGCCCCAGCATTTT
CAWSRRVSIDQPQHF
>many|TRBD2|TRBJ2-5|TRBV5-1
TGCGCCAGCTGTCTAGCGGACCAAGAGACCCAGTACTTC
CASCLADQETQYF
>NA|NA|TRBJ1-2|TRBV20-1
TGCAGTGCGCCCGTAGGGGGGTCCTATGGCTACACCTTC
CSAPVGGSYGYTF
>many|TRBD2|TRBJ2-5|TRBV28
TGTGCCAGCAGTGGGCTAGCGGGAGGCAACAAAGAGACCCAGTACTTC
CASSGLAGGNKETQYF
>many|NA|TRBJ2-1|TRBV6-1
TGTGCCAGCAGTGAAAGTGGCGGTTCCTACAATGAGCAGTTCTTC
CASSESGGSYNEQFF
>few|NA|TRBJ2-7|TRBV6-5
TGTGCCAGCAGTTGGAGCGTTACCTACGAGCAGTACTTC
CASSWSVTYEQYF
>many|TRBD2|TRBJ2-4|TRBV20-1
TGCAGTGCTCCAGGGACTAGCGGGAGCGGCAAAAACATTCAGTACTTC
CSAPGTSGSGKNIQYF
>NA|NA|TRBJ2-2|TRBV5-1
TGCGCCAGCAGCTTGGTGTCGGCTGCGAACACCGGGGAGCTGTTTTTT
CASSLVSAANTGELFF
>NA|NA|TRBJ1-3|TRBV6-1
TGTGCCACCCAGGAGCGGTACTCTGGAAACACCATATATTTT
CATQERYSGNTIYF
>many|NA|TRBJ1-1|TRBV10-3
TGTGCCATCGGTATTGACCGGGAGTCTGAAGCTTTCTTT
CAIGIDRESEAFF
>many|TRBD1|TRBJ1-1|TRBV20-1
TGCAGTGCCCCCCCCGCCGACAGGGCCACTGAAGCTTTCTTT
CSAPPADRATEAFF
>many|TRBD2|TRBJ2-7|TRBV20-1
TGCAGTGCTAGAGATCTTGTGCGGGAGCAGTACGAGCAGTACTTC
CSARDLVREQYEQYF
>many|NA|TRBJ1-2|TRBV7-2
TGTGCCAGCAACCTCAACATCAGGCATAACTATGGCTACACCTTC
CASNLNIRHNYGYTF
>many|NA|TRBJ2-2|TRBV5-1
TGCGCCAGCAGCTTGGAGGGGGGAAAGGCCGGGGAGCTGTTTTTT
CASSLEGGKAGELFF
>NA|TRBD1|TRBJ1-1|TRBV12-3/TRBV12-4
TGTGCCAGCAGTTCCGGGACAGGGTACTTCTTT
CASSSGTGYFF
>many|NA|TRBJ1-2|TRBV19
TGTGCCAGTAGTAGTAACCGGGACGGCAACTATGGCTACACCTTC
CASSSNRDGNYGYTF
>many|TRBD2|TRBJ2-5|TRBV5-8
TGTGCCAGCAGCAAGACTAGCGGGGGAGAAGAGACCCAGTACTTC
CASSKTSGGEETQYF
>NA|NA|TRBJ1-2|TRBV12-3/TRBV12-4
TGTGCCAGCAGCTTACAGTACAGTGGCTACACCTTC
CASSLQYSGYTF
>many|TRBD2|TRBJ2-7|TRBV6-2/TRBV6-3
TGTGCCAGCACCGTACTGACCGGGACTAGCGGTGGATTGAGCTACGAGCAGTACTTC
CASTVLTGTSGGLSYEQYF
>NA|NA|TRBJ1-5|TRBV12-3/TRBV12-4
TGTGCCAGCATGGAGCGTTATCAGCCCCAGCATTTT
CASMERYQPQHF
>few|NA|TRBJ2-2|TRBV12-3/TRBV12-4
TGTGCCAGCAGCTTGGGGGAGATCGGGGAGCTGTTTTTT
CASSLGEIGELFF
>many|TRBD2|TRBJ2-7|TRBV7-2
TGTGCCAGCAGTGAGGGGCGGGAGTCATCCTACGAGCAGTACTTC
CASSEGRESSYEQYF
>many|TRBD2|TRBJ2-2|TRBV13
TGTGCCAGCAGCTCCTTGCGCGGGACTAGCGGGAGGGCCGACACCGGGGAGCTGTTTTTT
CASSSLRGTSGRADTGELFF
>many|NA|TRBJ1-1|TRBV30
TGTGCCTGGAGTCGGGACACGGGAAACACTGAAGCTTTCTTT
CAWSRDTGNTEAFF